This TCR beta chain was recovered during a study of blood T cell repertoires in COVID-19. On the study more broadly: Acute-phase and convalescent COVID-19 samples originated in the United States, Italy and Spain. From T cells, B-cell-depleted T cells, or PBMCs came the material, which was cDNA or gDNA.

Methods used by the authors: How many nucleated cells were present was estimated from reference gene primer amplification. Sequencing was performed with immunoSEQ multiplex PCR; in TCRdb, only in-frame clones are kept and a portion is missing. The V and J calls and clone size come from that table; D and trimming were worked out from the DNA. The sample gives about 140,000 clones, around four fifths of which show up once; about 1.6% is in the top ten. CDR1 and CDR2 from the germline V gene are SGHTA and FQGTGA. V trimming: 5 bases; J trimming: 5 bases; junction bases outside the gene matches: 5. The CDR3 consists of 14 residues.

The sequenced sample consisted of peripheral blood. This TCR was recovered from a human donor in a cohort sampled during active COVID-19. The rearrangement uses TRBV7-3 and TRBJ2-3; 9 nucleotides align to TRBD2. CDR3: CASSALAGQDTQYF. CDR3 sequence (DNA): TGTGCCAGCAGCGCGCTAGCGGGGCAAGATACGCAGTATTTT.